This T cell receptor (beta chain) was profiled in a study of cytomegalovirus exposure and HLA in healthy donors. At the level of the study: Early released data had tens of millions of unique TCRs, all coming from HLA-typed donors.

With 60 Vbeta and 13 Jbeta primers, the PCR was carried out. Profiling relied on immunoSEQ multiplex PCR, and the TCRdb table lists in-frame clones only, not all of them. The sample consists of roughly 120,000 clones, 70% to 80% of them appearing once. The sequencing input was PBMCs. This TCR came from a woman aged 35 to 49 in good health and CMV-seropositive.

For the CDR3, the DNA is TGTGCCAGCAGCTTGGAGGGGGCCCTCAATGAGCAGTTCTTC. Translation: CASSLEGALNEQFF. The chain has TRBV5-4 and TRBJ2-1; 7 positions agree with TRBD1. Trimming took 0 bases from V and 6 from J; bases not matched to a gene: 3. The CDR3 runs 14 residues. Germline V gene data show CDR1 as SGHNT and CDR2 as YYREEE (reference sequence).